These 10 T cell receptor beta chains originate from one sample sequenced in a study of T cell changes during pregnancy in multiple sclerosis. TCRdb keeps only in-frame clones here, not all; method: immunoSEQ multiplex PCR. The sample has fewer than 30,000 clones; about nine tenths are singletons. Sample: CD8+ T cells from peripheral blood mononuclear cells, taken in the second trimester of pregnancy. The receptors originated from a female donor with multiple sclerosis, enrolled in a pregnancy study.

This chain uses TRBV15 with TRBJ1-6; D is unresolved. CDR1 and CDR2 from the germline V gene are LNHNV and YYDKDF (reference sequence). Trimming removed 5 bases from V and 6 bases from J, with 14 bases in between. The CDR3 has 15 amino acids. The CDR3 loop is CATSYARGINSPLHF. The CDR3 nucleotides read TGTGCCACCAGCTACGCGCGGGGAATTAATTCACCCCTCCACTTT.

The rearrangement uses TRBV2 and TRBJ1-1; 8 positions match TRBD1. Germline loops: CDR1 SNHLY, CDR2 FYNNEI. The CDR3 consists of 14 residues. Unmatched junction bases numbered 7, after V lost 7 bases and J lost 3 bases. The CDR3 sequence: CASIRQGLDTEAFF. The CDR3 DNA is TGTGCCAGCATTCGACAGGGGTTAGACACTGAAGCTTTCTTT.

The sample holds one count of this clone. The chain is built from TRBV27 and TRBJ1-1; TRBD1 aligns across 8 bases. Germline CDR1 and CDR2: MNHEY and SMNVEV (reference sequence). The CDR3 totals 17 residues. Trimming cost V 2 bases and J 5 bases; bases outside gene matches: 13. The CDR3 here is CASSLGGAGGLRTEAFF. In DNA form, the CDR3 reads TGTGCCAGCAGTTTAGGAGGGGCAGGGGGCCTTCGTACTGAAGCTTTCTTT.

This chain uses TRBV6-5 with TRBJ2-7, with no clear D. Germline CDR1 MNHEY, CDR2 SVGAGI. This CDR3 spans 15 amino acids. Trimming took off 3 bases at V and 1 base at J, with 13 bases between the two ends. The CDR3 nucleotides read TGTGCCAGCAGTTATAGTCACTACGGGTCCTACGAGCAGTACTTC. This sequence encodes CASSYSHYGSYEQYF.

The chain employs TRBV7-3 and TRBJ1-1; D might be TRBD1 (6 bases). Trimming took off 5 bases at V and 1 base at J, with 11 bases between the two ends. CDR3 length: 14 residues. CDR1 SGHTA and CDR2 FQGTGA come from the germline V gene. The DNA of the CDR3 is TGTGCCAGCAGCCGAGACAGGAGGAACACTGAAGCTTTCTTT. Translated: CASSRDRRNTEAFF.

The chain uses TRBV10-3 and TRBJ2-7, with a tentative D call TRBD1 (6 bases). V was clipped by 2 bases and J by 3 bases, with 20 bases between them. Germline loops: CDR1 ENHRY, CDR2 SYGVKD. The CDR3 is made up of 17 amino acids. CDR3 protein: CAISEPGRQETFYEQYF. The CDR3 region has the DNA TGTGCCATCAGTGAGCCCGGTAGACAGGAGACATTCTACGAGCAGTACTTC.

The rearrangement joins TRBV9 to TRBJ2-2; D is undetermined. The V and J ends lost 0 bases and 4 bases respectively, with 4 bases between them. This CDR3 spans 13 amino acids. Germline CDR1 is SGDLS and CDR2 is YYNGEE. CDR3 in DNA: TGTGCCAGCAGCGTAGGGCCCACCGGGGAGCTGTTTTTT. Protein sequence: CASSVGPTGELFF.

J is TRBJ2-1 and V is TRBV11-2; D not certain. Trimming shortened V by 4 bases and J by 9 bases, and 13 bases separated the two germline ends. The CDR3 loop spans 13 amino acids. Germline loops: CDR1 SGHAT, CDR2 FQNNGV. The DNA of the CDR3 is TGTGCCAGCAGCTACCCCCAGTCGATTGAGCAGTTCTTC. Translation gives CASSYPQSIEQFF.

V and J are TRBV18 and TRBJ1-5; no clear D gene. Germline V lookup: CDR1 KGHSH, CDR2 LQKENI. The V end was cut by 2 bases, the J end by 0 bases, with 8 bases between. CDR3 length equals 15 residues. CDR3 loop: CASSPGQYSNQPQHF. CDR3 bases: TGTGCCAGCTCACCAGGGCAGTATAGCAATCAGCCCCAGCATTTT.

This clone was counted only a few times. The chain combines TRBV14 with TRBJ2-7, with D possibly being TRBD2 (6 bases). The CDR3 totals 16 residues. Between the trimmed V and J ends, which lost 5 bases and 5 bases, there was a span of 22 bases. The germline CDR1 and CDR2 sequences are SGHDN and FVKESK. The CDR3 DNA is TGTGCCAGCAGCTCAAGGGTCGGGGGTAGCTTCCACGAGCAGTACTTC. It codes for CASSSRVGGSFHEQYF.